The text below deals with one T cell receptor beta chain. Antigen: not known. This specimen comes from a study of identifying expanded T cells in peripheral blood. Study outcomes and limitations: Variance in clone template counts between two-week samples significantly increased with total template count across all healthy donors.

No infections or other immune events were documented during collection. The method was immunoSEQ multiplex PCR; TCRdb's version includes in-frame clones alone and lacks a portion of them. The table shows tens of thousands of clones, with approximately 80% occurring only once. V gave up 0 bases and J gave up 5 bases; unmatched junction bases: 4. Per germline, CDR1 SGHRS and CDR2 YFSETQ. The CDR3 sequence is 14 residues long. The specimen sequenced was blood. The chain employs TRBV5-1 and TRBJ2-5; TRBD1 matches at 7 bases. This receptor was taken from a person aged 18 to 75 in good health. This chain's CDR3 is CASSLDRGDETQYF. The CDR3 bases are TGCGCCAGCAGCTTGGACAGGGGTGACGAGACCCAGTACTTC. Full variable domain (outside the CDR3, taken from reference TRBV5-1 and TRBJ2-5): KAGVTQTPRYLIKTRGQQVTLSCSPISGHRSVSWYQQTPGQGLQFLFEYFSETQRNKGNFPGRFSGRQFSNSRSEMNVSTLELGDSALYLCASSLDRGDETQYFGPGTRLLVL.